The present entry profiles one T cell receptor beta chain with its context. What it recognizes is unknown. This entry comes from a study of Ad26.COV2.S vaccination and SARS-CoV-2 variants. Study-level results: Substantial breadth was reportedly displayed by spike-specific CD8+ and CD4+ T cell responses after vaccination. It was found that vaccine and placebo recipients had similar non-spike TCR breadth. Analyses of TCR breadth and depth may have underestimated total T cell responses.

Method: immunoSEQ multiplex PCR; TCRdb's copy keeps in-frame clones and lacks some. The table shows approximately 340,000 clones, with 90% to 95% occurring only once. This CDR3 is 17 amino acids long. The germline V gene has CDR1 SQVTM and CDR2 ANQGSEA. The V gene end was trimmed by 4 bases and the J gene end by 12 bases; junction bases not matched to a gene: 16. Here the sequenced sample was peripheral blood, taken after recovery from COVID-19. The receptor was isolated from a human donor who had recovered from COVID-19. The genes are TRBV29-1 and TRBJ2-1; 15 nucleotides agree with TRBD2. In DNA, the CDR3 is TGCAGCGTTGTGGGACTAGCGGGGGGCACCTACAATGATGGGCAGTTCTTC. As protein: CSVVGLAGGTYNDGQFF.